The subject of this entry is one T cell receptor (beta chain). There is no known antigen for this receptor. No base-level quality is on record; no much larger clone is a single base apart. The data were obtained in a study of cytomegalovirus exposure and HLA in healthy donors (dated by TCRdb to the late 2010s). Regarding the study in general: The 500 to 800 repertoires of the first cohort and the approximately 110 validation repertoires were produced on the same platform, according to a later analysis. The aim of the study was to test whether cataloging public T cell receptors could identify signatures of past pathogen exposure. Along with the approximately 620-subject first cohort, a separate validation cohort of roughly 110 different subjects was used. To predict cytomegalovirus infection status, the study brought together high-throughput TCR immunosequencing, statistical association of individual TCRs with disease status, and machine learning. Overall study results and their limits: Cytomegalovirus status was reported to be diagnosed by the classifier with high specificity and sensitivity in both the original and validation cohorts. In vitro tests confirmed that a few of the cytomegalovirus-associated TCR beta chains recognize cytomegalovirus antigens. A later analysis found that TCRs clustered in the first cohort also tended to co-occur in the roughly 120 validation repertoires, with 94% of cluster scores above 0. In the study, around 150 TCR beta chains were listed as associated with cytomegalovirus. While some public TCRs were present in many individuals, most TCR sequences turned up only very rarely across donors. The authors suggested that the approach could potentially be generalized to other disease states and immunological phenotypes. The validation cohort had no HLA typing available for a later analysis, so co-occurrence within that cohort was assessed over all 130 or so repertoires.

Separate from the roughly 650-subject first cohort, the validation cohort of more than 90 subjects was the group to which the donors belonged. Library preparation was by the immunoSEQ multiplex PCR assay. As for the original processing: To diagnose cytomegalovirus status from the catalog of TCR beta chain sequences, a statistical classification framework was built. Sourced from immuneACCESS, this table was stored by TCRdb with only in-frame sequences that have V and J called. A share of the clones is absent; for the studies checked, an unresolved V gene accounts for under half, and the remainder has no known explanation. The DNA gave D and trimming, while V, J and clone size come from that table. The sample data list fewer than 200,000 clones, and 91% of these were observed just once. The top ten constitute roughly 3% of the sample. V drops 2 bases and J drops 6 bases, leaving 7 bases in between. From its cysteine to its phenylalanine, the CDR3 spans 12 amino acids. Only the CDR3 DNA is retained, 36 bases long and in frame from the first base. From a lookup of the germline V gene (reference sequence), CDR1 and CDR2 are SEHNR and FQNEAQ.

The origin of this receptor is a woman between 18 and 30 years old in good health and CMV-seropositive. The chain employs TRBV7-9 and TRBJ1-1; the D gene assignment is ambiguous. The sequenced sample was PBMCs. CDR3 region: CASSLIYAEAFF. In nucleotides, the sequence is TGTGCCAGCAGCTTAATCTATGCTGAAGCTTTCTTT.